These 2 T cell receptor beta chains were sequenced from one sample in a study of PD-L1 blockade in urothelial cancer. Generated by immunoSEQ multiplex PCR, the TCRdb table keeps only in-frame clones and is missing some. The sample has about 35,000 clones, more than 35% seen once. Here the sequenced sample was tumor tissue, taken before atezolizumab (anti-PD-L1) treatment. These receptors came from a man aged 60 to 75 with urothelial cancer.

The chain couples TRBV6-8 to TRBJ2-1, with D possibly matching TRBD1 (6 bases). The germline V gene has CDR1 MNHGY and CDR2 SAAAGT. This CDR3 spans 13 amino acids. The V end was cut by 6 bases, the J end by 7 bases, with 13 bases between. The DNA for the CDR3 is TGTGCCAGCAGACCCCCAGGGGTGAATGAGCAGTTCTTC. The encoded protein is CASRPPGVNEQFF.

This clone was seen a single time. The gene calls are TRBV9 and TRBJ1-3; possibly TRBD1 for D (5 bases). Trimming cost V 4 bases and J 8 bases, with 13 bases left between them. CDR3 length equals 13 residues. Looked up from germline, CDR1 is SGDLS and CDR2 is YYNGEE. The CDR3 protein is CASSREGKDTIYF. CDR3 nucleotide sequence: TGTGCCAGCAGCCGAGAGGGGAAGGACACCATATATTTT. The full variable domain, with the rest looked up from reference TRBV9 and TRBJ1-3, is DSGVTQTPKHLITATGQRVTLRCSPRSGDLSVYWYQQSLDQGLQFLIQYYNGEERAKGNILERFSAQQFPDLHSELNLSSLELGDSALYFCASSREGKDTIYFGEGSWLTVV.